The 10 T cell receptor beta chains below all came from one sample that was sequenced in a study of blood T cell repertoires in COVID-19 (dated by TCRdb to about 2020). Library preparation was by the immunoSEQ multiplex PCR assay. As stored in TCRdb, this immuneACCESS dataset retains in-frame rearrangements with V and J assigned. A fraction of the clones does not appear; measured against another copy, unresolved V genes explain less than half of the discrepancy, and the remainder lacks a known reason. This sample is represented by approximately 200,000 clones; 84% of them were singletons. The biggest ten clones account for about 2% of the sample. Material for sequencing was PBMCs or T cells enriched from blood (not recorded which). Receptors were obtained from a man aged 55 to 70 who had recovered from COVID-19.

Concerning this clone: The junction and the germline gene differ at one end; a read error may be behind it. The V and J genes are TRBV7-7 and TRBJ1-4, with a possible D match to TRBD1 (5 bases). The CDR3 extends over 15 amino acids. The germline CDR1 and CDR2 sequences are SSHAT and FNYEAQ (reference sequence). This CDR3 is CASSLARGTNEKLFF. The CDR3 nucleotides are TGTGCTAGCAGCTTAGCGCGGGGGACTAATGAAAAACTGTTTTTT.

This chain joins TRBV12-1 and TRBJ2-7; the tabulated D call, TRBD2, remains unverified against the DNA. TRBV12-1 is noted as a pseudogene. The CDR3 is 15 residues long. The CDR3 here is CASSYPTRSSYEQYF. The CDR3, as DNA: TGTGCCAGCAGCTACCCGACGAGGAGCTCCTACGAGCAGTACTTC.

This rearrangement joins TRBV3-1 (or the pseudogene TRBV3-2) to TRBJ1-3; D is unresolved. CDR3 size: 16 residues. The V and J ends lost 3 bases and 2 bases respectively, with 14 bases between them. Germline assignment: CDR1 LGHDT and CDR2 YNNKEL (reference sequence). The CDR3 DNA reads as TGTGCCAGCAGCCATTTAGGTTTAGCAGCTGGAAACACCATATATTTT. This codes for CASSHLGLAAGNTIYF.

V and J are TRBV9 and TRBJ2-1; D is unresolved. CDR3 length: 14 amino acids. Germline values: CDR1 SGDLS, CDR2 YYNGEE. V lost 2 bases and J lost 0, with 6 bases in between. CDR3 in amino acids: CASSVTLSYNEQFF. CDR3 nucleotides: TGTGCCAGCAGCGTGACTCTCTCCTACAATGAGCAGTTCTTC.

The rearrangement uses TRBV12-3 or TRBV12-4 and TRBJ1-1; D unresolved. The CDR3 runs 13 residues. V lost 3 bases and J 1 base, leaving 6 bases between the germline ends. CDR3 sequence (DNA): TGTGCCAGCAGTTTCTCCAGGAACACTGAAGCTTTCTTT. This codes for CASSFSRNTEAFF.

The chain is built from TRBV30 and TRBJ1-3, with TRBD1 matching 7 bases. V lost 5 bases and J lost 4; bases outside the gene matches: 14. The CDR3 length is 16 residues. Per germline, CDR1 GTSNPN and CDR2 SVGIG (reference sequence). This CDR3 reads CAWRSGTGVPGNTIYF. In nucleotides, the CDR3 is TGTGCCTGGCGCTCCGGAACAGGGGTCCCCGGAAACACCATATATTTT.

CDR3 sequence: CASSQAGQGVGYGYTF. The CDR3 DNA follows: TGTGCCAGCAGCCAAGCAGGACAGGGCGTGGGGTATGGCTACACCTTC. J is TRBJ1-2 and V is TRBV3-1 (or the pseudogene TRBV3-2); 8 positions agree with TRBD1. This CDR3 has 16 residues. CDR1 is LGHDT and CDR2 is YNNKEL in the germline V gene (reference sequence). V lost 1 base, J lost 5 bases, and 9 bases stayed unmatched.

This clone was seen once. The rearrangement joins TRBV20-1 to TRBJ1-3; no reliable D call. This CDR3 is 11 amino acids long. Trimming left V 4 bases short and J 5 bases short, with 6 bases between. CDR1 and CDR2 (germline): DFQATT, SNEGSKA (reference sequence). CDR3 residues: CSATYRNTIYF. The CDR3, as DNA: TGCAGTGCTACCTATCGAAACACCATATATTTT.

The rearrangement joins TRBV5-6 to TRBJ2-7; TRBD1 might be the D (6 bases). The CDR3 runs to 15 residues. V dropped 4 bases and J dropped 4 bases, with 18 bases sitting between them. Germline CDR1 is SGHDT and CDR2 is YYEEEE. The DNA for the CDR3 is TGTGCCAGCAGCGAATGGACAGCCAGCCGTTACGAGCAGTACTTC. Residues: CASSEWTASRYEQYF.

CDR3 loop: CASSLERQGVGNEQFF. The CDR3, as DNA: TGTGCCAGCAGCTTAGAGCGACAGGGGGTCGGCAATGAGCAGTTCTTC. This chain uses TRBV11-2 with TRBJ2-1, with 9 positions matching TRBD1. The CDR3 loop spans 16 amino acids. The J segment lost 6 bases and the V segment lost 0 bases, leaving 6 bases of the junction unmatched. Per the germline V gene, CDR1 is SGHAT and CDR2 is FQNNGV.